This entry features one T cell receptor beta chain sequence. Its specificity is not known. This sample was taken from a study of radiation and T cells in renal cell carcinoma. The table came from immunoSEQ multiplex PCR; TCRdb's copy has only in-frame clones and leaves some out. The sample lists tens of thousands of clones; about 79% were seen once. Study results and caveats: In blood, top tumor clones expanded by 2 weeks, shrinking by 4.

CDR1 is KGHSH and CDR2 is LQKENI in the germline V gene. Trimming removed 3 bases from V and 0 bases from J, with 16 bases in between. The CDR3 consists of 17 residues. Time point denoted: baseline pretreatment blood. Specified treatment: 15 Gy SBRT to primary tumor, nephrectomy 4 weeks later. Sequencing was performed on blood, taken from a patient whose treatment included radiotherapy and nephrectomy. This clonotype was sampled from a man in his 60s with renal cell carcinoma. The chain recombines TRBV18 with TRBJ2-3; the D is unclear. DNA for the CDR3: TGTGCCAGCTCACCGAGGACGGGCCCCGAAAGCACAGATACGCAGTATTTT. Translation gives CASSPRTGPESTDTQYF.